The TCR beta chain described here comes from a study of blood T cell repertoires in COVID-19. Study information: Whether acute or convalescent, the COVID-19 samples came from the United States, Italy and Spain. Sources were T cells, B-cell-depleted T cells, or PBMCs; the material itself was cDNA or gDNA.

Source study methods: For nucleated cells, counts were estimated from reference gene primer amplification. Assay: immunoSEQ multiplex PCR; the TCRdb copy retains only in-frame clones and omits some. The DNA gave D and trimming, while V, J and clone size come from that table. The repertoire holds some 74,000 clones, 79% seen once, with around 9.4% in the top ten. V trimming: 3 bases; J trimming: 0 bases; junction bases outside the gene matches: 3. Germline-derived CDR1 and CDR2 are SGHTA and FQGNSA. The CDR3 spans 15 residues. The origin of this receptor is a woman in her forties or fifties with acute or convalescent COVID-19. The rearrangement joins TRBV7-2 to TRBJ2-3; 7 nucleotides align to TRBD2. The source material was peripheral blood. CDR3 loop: CASSFSGPSTDTQYF. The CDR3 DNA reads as TGTGCCAGCAGCTTTAGCGGGCCTAGCACAGATACGCAGTATTTT.